Listed here are 21 T cell receptor beta chains from one sample, sequenced in a study of identical twins. TCRdb re-analysed the 5' RACE reads in MiXCR, keeping a single row per CDR3 protein. The sample yields 700,000 or so distinct CDR3 sequences, approximately 9% seen once. These data were also reused for a study on yellow fever vaccine responses in identical twins.

The sequenced material came from PBMCs. These receptor sequences come from a woman under 30 in good health.

This clonotype was seen at least ten times. V gene TRBV5-1 combines with J gene TRBJ2-5; D unresolved. V lost 0 bases, J lost 5 bases, and 8 bases lay in between. The germline V gene encodes CDR1 SGHRS and CDR2 YFSETQ. The CDR3 runs 13 residues. In DNA form, the CDR3 reads TGCGCCAGCAGCTTGGATCTGGGGGAGACCCAGTACTTC. Translation: CASSLDLGETQYF.

This clonotype was seen more than once but under ten times. The J gene is TRBJ2-2, the V gene TRBV30, with TRBD1 identical over 8 bases. Germline loops: CDR1 GTSNPN, CDR2 SVGIG (reference sequence). This CDR3 has 15 residues. With V trimmed by 2 bases and J by 4 bases, 6 bases remained unmatched. The CDR3 spells CAWSPQGGFTGELFF. DNA for the CDR3: TGTGCCTGGAGTCCACAGGGGGGTTTCACCGGGGAGCTGTTTTTT.

In its sample, this clonotype was seen a few times. J is TRBJ2-7 and V is TRBV20-1; tentatively, D is TRBD1 or TRBD2 (5 bases each). From germline, CDR1 is DFQATT and CDR2 SNEGSKA (reference sequence). The V gene lost 0 bases and the J gene lost 0 bases, with 12 bases spanning the gap. CDR3 length: 15 residues. CDR3 loop: CSARDPAGSSYEQYF. The CDR3 DNA reads TGCAGTGCTAGAGATCCCGCAGGGAGCTCCTACGAGCAGTACTTC.

Written as DNA, the CDR3 is TGTGCCAGCATCCAAGACAGGGCCATCGGAAATGAGCAGTTCTTC. Encoded protein: CASIQDRAIGNEQFF. This chain links TRBV6-1 with TRBJ2-1; 7 nucleotides line up with TRBD1. The trim removed 7 bases at V and 7 bases at J, leaving 13 bases unmatched. Germline V gene data show CDR1 as MNHNS and CDR2 as SASEGT. This CDR3 has 15 residues.

The J gene is TRBJ2-3, the V gene TRBV3-1; TRBD2 is a possible D gene (6 bases). The V end was cut by 2 bases, the J end by 3 bases, with 15 bases between. This CDR3 comprises 16 residues. Per the germline V gene, CDR1 is LGHDT and CDR2 is YNNKEL (reference sequence). As DNA, the CDR3 is TGTGCCAGCAGCCAAATAAGACTAGGGAGGACAGATACGCAGTATTTT. As protein: CASSQIRLGRTDTQYF.

The rearrangement uses TRBV12-3 or TRBV12-4 and TRBJ1-1, with D possibly being TRBD1 (5 bases). The CDR3 runs 15 residues. V was cut by 1 base and J by 0 bases, with 9 bases left in between. Here the CDR3 DNA reads TGTGCCAGCAGTTTAGTTGCAGGGCTGAACACTGAAGCTTTCTTT. It yields the protein CASSLVAGLNTEAFF.

The chain employs TRBV21-1 and TRBJ2-7; the table's D gene call, TRBD1, was not cross checked with the DNA. TRBV21-1 is listed as a pseudogene. The CDR3 runs 15 residues. CDR3 amino acids: CASTPRVQIRYEQYF. The CDR3 DNA is TGTGCCAGCACCCCCCGGGTTCAAATTCGGTACGAGCAGTACTTC.

The CDR3 nucleotides read TGTGCCAGCAGTTTAGGGCTAGCGGGAGGAGGCACAGATACGCAGTATTTT. It codes for CASSLGLAGGGTDTQYF. J is TRBJ2-3 and V is TRBV28; 11 bases are shared with TRBD2. Germline V gives CDR1 MDHEN, CDR2 SYDVKM. CDR3 length: 17 amino acids. The ends lost 2 bases at V and 1 base at J; junction bases unmatched: 5.

In its sample, this clonotype was seen many times. This chain links TRBV6-2 or TRBV6-3 with TRBJ2-1, with TRBD2 identical over 12 bases. The CDR3 is 18 residues long. The trim removed 0 bases at V and 7 bases at J, leaving 10 bases unmatched. Germline CDR1 is MNHEY and CDR2 is SVGEGT. CDR3 in amino acids: CASSYSRVGTSGRNEQFF. In nucleotides, the CDR3 is TGTGCCAGCAGTTACTCGAGGGTCGGAACTAGCGGGAGGAATGAGCAGTTCTTC.

This clonotype was recorded a few times. The J gene is TRBJ2-2, the V gene TRBV20-1, with D tentatively TRBD1 or TRBD2 (5 bases each). The CDR3 is 14 amino acids. Germline CDR1 DFQATT, CDR2 SNEGSKA (reference sequence). Trimming removed 4 bases from V and 2 bases from J, with 11 bases in between. CDR3 bases: TGCAGTGCTAAAGACGGGGCTAACACCGGGGAGCTGTTTTTT. Protein sequence: CSAKDGANTGELFF.

This clonotype was detected ten times or more. For the CDR3, the DNA is TGCGCCAGCAGTCCTGGGCAGTGGCCCCAGCATTTT. Its protein is CASSPGQWPQHF. The J gene is TRBJ1-5, the V gene TRBV10-1; D remains ambiguous. This CDR3 is 12 amino acids long. The V and J ends lost 5 bases and 9 bases respectively, with 11 bases between them. Germline assignment: CDR1 WNHNN and CDR2 SYGVQD (reference sequence).

The chain is built from TRBV5-5 and TRBJ2-3; D is unresolved. The CDR3 length is 13 residues. The ends were cut back, 0 bases at V and 11 bases at J, with 13 bases in the middle. The germline V gene encodes CDR1 SGHKS and CDR2 YYEKEE (reference sequence). The CDR3, as DNA: TGTGCCAGCAGCTTGGTAGCTCCCACTAAGCAGTATTTT. Its protein product is CASSLVAPTKQYF.

This clonotype was seen at least ten times. The chain links TRBV4-2 to TRBJ2-2; D is perhaps TRBD1 or TRBD2 (6 bases each). CDR3 size: 16 residues. V was pared by 0 bases and J by 6 bases, with 14 bases between. CDR1 is LGHNA, CDR2 YNFKEQ, per germline. The CDR3 is CASSQEVGGGAGELFF. CDR3 DNA: TGTGCCAGCAGCCAAGAGGTGGGGGGCGGGGCCGGGGAGCTGTTTTTT.

This clonotype occurred many times. CDR3 amino acids: CASREGSYEQYF. Written as DNA, the CDR3 is TGTGCCAGCAGAGAGGGCTCCTACGAGCAGTACTTC. This chain links TRBV12-3 or TRBV12-4 with TRBJ2-7; maybe TRBD2 (5 bases). V gave up 6 bases and J gave up 0 bases, with 6 bases separating them. The CDR3 extends over 12 amino acids.

The chain has TRBV6-1 and TRBJ2-2; no reliable D call. The germline V gene has CDR1 MNHNS and CDR2 SASEGT. The CDR3 has 16 amino acids. The V gene lost 5 bases and the J gene lost 0 bases, with 13 bases spanning the gap. CDR3 DNA: TGTGCCAGCAGTCGAATACTACAGACGAACACCGGGGAGCTGTTTTTT. It codes for CASSRILQTNTGELFF.

This clonotype was counted at least ten times. The chain links TRBV7-8 to TRBJ2-4, with TRBD2 as a possible D gene (6 bases). The V end lost 4 bases, the J end lost 0 bases, and 10 bases lay between the germline ends. CDR1 SGHVS and CDR2 FQNEAQ come from the germline V gene. The CDR3 extends over 15 amino acids. The CDR3 region has the DNA TGTGCCAGCAGCTCGCTGGGACTAGCCAAAAACATTCAGTACTTC. Its protein product is CASSSLGLAKNIQYF.

The J gene is TRBJ2-3, the V gene TRBV2; 12 bases map to TRBD2. This CDR3 has 19 residues. The germline CDR1 and CDR2 sequences are SNHLY and FYNNEI. V dropped 0 bases and J dropped 7; count of bases not matched to a gene: 14. The CDR3, as DNA: TGTGCCAGCAGTGAAGCAAAACTAGCGGGGGGTCCCGGAACAAATACGCAGTATTTT. Protein sequence: CASSEAKLAGGPGTNTQYF.

J is TRBJ2-6 and V is TRBV27, with D possibly matching TRBD1 (5 bases). This CDR3 has 16 amino acids. In germline, CDR1 is MNHEY, CDR2 SMNVEV (reference sequence). V gave up 3 bases and J gave up 0 bases, with 9 bases separating them. The CDR3 spells CASSFQGRSGANVLTF. In DNA, the CDR3 is TGTGCCAGCAGTTTCCAGGGTCGCTCTGGGGCCAACGTCCTGACTTTC.

This clonotype was counted only a few times. The V call is TRBV7-9, the J call TRBJ2-7, with 9 bases that match TRBD2. The CDR3 extends over 15 amino acids. Per germline, CDR1 SEHNR and CDR2 FQNEAQ (reference sequence). Trimming at V came to 0 bases and at J to 9 bases, leaving 9 bases not matched to a gene. The CDR3 loop reads CASSLALAGPLGQYF. CDR3 nucleotide sequence: TGTGCCAGCAGCTTAGCTCTAGCGGGACCATTGGGGCAGTACTTC.

The gene calls are TRBV5-1 and TRBJ2-7, with D perhaps TRBD1 (5 bases). CDR3 size: 14 residues. CDR1 and CDR2 (germline): SGHRS, YFSETQ. V was pared by 2 bases and J by 0 bases, with 9 bases between. The CDR3 sequence is CASSFDDSSYEQYF. The CDR3 region has the DNA TGCGCCAGCAGCTTCGACGACAGCTCCTACGAGCAGTACTTC.

This clonotype occurred a few times. The chain couples TRBV20-1 to TRBJ2-1, with TRBD2 identical over 12 bases. V was pared by 0 bases and J by 4 bases, with 1 base of the junction left unmatched. The CDR3 has 15 amino acids. Germline V gives CDR1 DFQATT, CDR2 SNEGSKA (reference sequence). The CDR3 protein is CSARDGTSGYNEQFF. The CDR3 nucleotides read TGCAGTGCTAGAGATGGGACTAGCGGGTACAATGAGCAGTTCTTC.